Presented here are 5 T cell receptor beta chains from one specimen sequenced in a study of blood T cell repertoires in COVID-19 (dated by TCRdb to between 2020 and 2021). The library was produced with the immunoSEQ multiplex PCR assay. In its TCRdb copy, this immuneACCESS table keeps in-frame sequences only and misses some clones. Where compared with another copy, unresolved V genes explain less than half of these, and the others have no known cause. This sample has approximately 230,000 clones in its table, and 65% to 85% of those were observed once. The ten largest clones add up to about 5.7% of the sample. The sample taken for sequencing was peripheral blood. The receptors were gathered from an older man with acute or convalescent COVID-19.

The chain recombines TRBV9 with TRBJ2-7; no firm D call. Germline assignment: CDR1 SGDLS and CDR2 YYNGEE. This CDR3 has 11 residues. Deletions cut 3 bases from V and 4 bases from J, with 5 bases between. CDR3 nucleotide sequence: TGTGCCAGCAGCGCCCCATACGAGCAGTACTTC. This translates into CASSAPYEQYF.

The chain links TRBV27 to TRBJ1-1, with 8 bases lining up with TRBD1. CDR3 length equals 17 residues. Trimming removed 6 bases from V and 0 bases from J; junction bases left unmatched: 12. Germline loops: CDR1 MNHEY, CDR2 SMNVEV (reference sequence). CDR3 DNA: TGTGCCAGCAGCACCTACAGGGGGTCGGGCGTGAACACTGAAGCTTTCTTT. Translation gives CASSTYRGSGVNTEAFF.

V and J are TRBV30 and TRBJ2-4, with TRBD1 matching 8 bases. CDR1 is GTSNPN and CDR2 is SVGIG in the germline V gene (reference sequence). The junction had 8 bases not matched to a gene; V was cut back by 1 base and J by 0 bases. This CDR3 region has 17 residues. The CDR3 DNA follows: TGTGCCTGGAGTGGGACAGGGAAAGCCCTAGCCAAAAACATTCAGTACTTC. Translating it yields CAWSGTGKALAKNIQYF.

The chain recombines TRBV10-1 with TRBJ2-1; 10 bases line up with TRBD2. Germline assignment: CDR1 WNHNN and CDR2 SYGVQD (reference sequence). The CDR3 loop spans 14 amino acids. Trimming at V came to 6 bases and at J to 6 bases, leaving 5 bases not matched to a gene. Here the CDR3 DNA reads TGCGCCAGCAGAGCCGGGACTAGCGTCAATGAGCAGTTCTTC. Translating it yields CASRAGTSVNEQFF.

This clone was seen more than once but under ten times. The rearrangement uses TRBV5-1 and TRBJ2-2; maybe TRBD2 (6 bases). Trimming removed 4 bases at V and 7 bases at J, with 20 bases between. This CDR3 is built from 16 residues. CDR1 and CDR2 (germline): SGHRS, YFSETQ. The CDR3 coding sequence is TGCGCCAGCAGCCCCGGAGGGGCTAGCTTCGGCGGGGAGCTGTTTTTT. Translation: CASSPGGASFGGELFF. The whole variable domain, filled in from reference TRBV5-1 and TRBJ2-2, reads KAGVTQTPRYLIKTRGQQVTLSCSPISGHRSVSWYQQTPGQGLQFLFEYFSETQRNKGNFPGRFSGRQFSNSRSEMNVSTLELGDSALYLCASSPGGASFGGELFFGEGSRLTVL.